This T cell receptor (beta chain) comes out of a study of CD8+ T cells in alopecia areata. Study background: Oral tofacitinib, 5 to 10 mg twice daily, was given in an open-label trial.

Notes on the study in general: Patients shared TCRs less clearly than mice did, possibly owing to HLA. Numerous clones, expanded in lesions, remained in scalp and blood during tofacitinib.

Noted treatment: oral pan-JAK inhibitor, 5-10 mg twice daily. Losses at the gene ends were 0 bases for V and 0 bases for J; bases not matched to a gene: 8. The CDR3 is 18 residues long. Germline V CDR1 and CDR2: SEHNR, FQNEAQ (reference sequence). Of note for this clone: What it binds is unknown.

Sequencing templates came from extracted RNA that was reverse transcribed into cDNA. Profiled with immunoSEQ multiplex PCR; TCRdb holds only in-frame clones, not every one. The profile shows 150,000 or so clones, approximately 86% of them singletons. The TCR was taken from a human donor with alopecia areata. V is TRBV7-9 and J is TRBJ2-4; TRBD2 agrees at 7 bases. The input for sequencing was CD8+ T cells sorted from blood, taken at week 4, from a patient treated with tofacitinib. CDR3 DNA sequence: TGTGCCAGCAGCTTAGCGCGAGGCGGGGGTCTAGCCAAAAACATTCAGTACTTC. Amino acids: CASSLARGGGLAKNIQYF.